These 4 T cell receptor beta chains originate from one sample sequenced in a study of blood T cell repertoires in COVID-19. The protocol was immunoSEQ multiplex PCR, while the TCRdb copy is restricted to in-frame clones and leaves out a portion. This table holds about 430,000 clones, around nine tenths found once. Sequencing input: PBMCs or T cells enriched from blood (not recorded which). The receptors originated from a woman between 18 and 29 years old who had been exposed to COVID-19.

The genes are TRBV29-1 and TRBJ2-1, with D perhaps TRBD2 (5 bases). Trimming removed 5 bases at V and 7 bases at J, with 12 bases between. The CDR3 totals 12 residues. Germline V gene sequence: CDR1 SQVTM, CDR2 ANQGSEA. The CDR3 DNA reads as TGCAGCGTTCCGGGATTGGGTAATGAGCAGTTCTTC. Residues: CSVPGLGNEQFF.

The chain couples TRBV14 to TRBJ2-7; D is possibly TRBD2 (6 bases). Germline CDR1 is SGHDN and CDR2 is FVKESK. Trimming left V 0 bases short and J 0 bases short, with 15 bases between. The length of the CDR3 is 17 residues. The CDR3 nucleotides read TGTGCCAGCAGCCAAGACCCCCGGCGGGATAGCTCCTACGAGCAGTACTTC. This gives the protein CASSQDPRRDSSYEQYF.

The CDR3 DNA reads TGTGCCAGTAGCGAGTATAGCGGGAGCTCTGGGGCCAACGTCCTGACTTTC. This sequence encodes CASSEYSGSSGANVLTF. The gene calls are TRBV19 and TRBJ2-6; 9 bases are shared with TRBD2. The J segment lost 0 bases and the V segment lost 6 bases, leaving 6 bases of the junction unmatched. The CDR3 extends over 17 amino acids. Germline CDR1 reads LNHDA; CDR2 reads SQIVND (reference sequence). Variable domain in full (rest from reference TRBV19 and TRBJ2-6): DGGITQSPKYLFRKEGQNVTLSCEQNLNHDAMYWYRQDPGQGLRLIYYSQIVNDFQKGDIAEGYSVSREKKESFPLTVTSAQKNPTAFYLCASSEYSGSSGANVLTFGAGSRLTVL.

The gene calls are TRBV14 and TRBJ2-2, with 11 bases matching TRBD1. CDR1 is SGHDN, CDR2 FVKESK, per germline. This CDR3 is built from 16 residues. V shed 4 bases, J shed 7 bases, and the junction held 8 bases outside the gene matches. The CDR3 DNA follows: TGTGCCAGCAGCCCTCCGGGACAGGGGGGTATCGGGGAGCTGTTTTTT. Its protein is CASSPPGQGGIGELFF.